These 31 T cell receptor beta chains were all obtained from the same sample, sequenced in a study of CD8 T cells in Susac syndrome. It was with random hexamers that roughly 0.5 to 1 ug RNA was reverse transcribed. TCRdb used MiXCR to reprocess the immunoSEQ multiplex PCR reads, holding one entry per CDR3 protein. The sample lists approximately 210,000 distinct CDR3 sequences; approximately 94% were seen once. Sequenced input: CD4+ T cells from PBMCs. These receptor sequences come from a human donor with Susac syndrome.

The V and J genes are TRBV6-5 and TRBJ2-7; tentative D call: TRBD2 (6 bases). The CDR3 covers 14 residues. Looked up from germline, CDR1 is MNHEY and CDR2 is SVGAGI. V was cut by 7 bases and J by 1 base, with 14 bases left in between. The CDR3 DNA reads TGTGCCAGCACCGGGACTGGCCGGTCCTACGAGCAGTACTTC. It codes for CASTGTGRSYEQYF.

The chain links TRBV27 to TRBJ1-6; D uncertain. Germline V gene sequence: CDR1 MNHEY, CDR2 SMNVEV (reference sequence). The CDR3 totals 14 residues. Trimming removed 3 bases at V and 5 bases at J, with 8 bases between. The CDR3 loop is CASSFSRNNSPLHF. In DNA, the CDR3 is TGTGCCAGCAGTTTTTCCAGGAATAATTCACCCCTCCACTTT.

The chain couples TRBV9 to TRBJ1-2, with D hard to call. CDR1 and CDR2 from the germline V gene are SGDLS and YYNGEE. V dropped 0 bases and J dropped 6 bases, with 9 bases sitting between them. The CDR3 loop spans 13 amino acids. The CDR3 DNA follows: TGTGCCAGCAGCGTAGAGGGTACGAATGGCTACACCTTC. Its translation: CASSVEGTNGYTF.

This clonotype appeared a single time. The chain couples TRBV4-1 to TRBJ1-4, with 7 bases lining up with TRBD1. There are 15 residues in the CDR3. V was clipped by 2 bases and J by 6 bases; unmatched bases: 6. Germline values: CDR1 MGHRA, CDR2 YSYEKL. CDR3 nucleotides: TGCGCCAGCAGCCAACGTACCGACAGGGATGAAAAACTGTTTTTT. It encodes CASSQRTDRDEKLFF.

The chain joins TRBV19 to TRBJ1-5; unclear D gene. CDR3 size: 13 residues. V gave up 3 bases and J gave up 5 bases, with 8 bases separating them. Looked up from germline, CDR1 is LNHDA and CDR2 is SQIVND (reference sequence). The CDR3 is CASSMHGDQPQHF. The CDR3 nucleotides read TGTGCCAGTAGTATGCATGGAGATCAGCCCCAGCATTTT.

The chain combines TRBV12-3 or TRBV12-4 with TRBJ1-6; D is unclear. CDR3 length: 14 amino acids. Trimming took off 0 bases at V and 9 bases at J, with 9 bases between the two ends. The CDR3 sequence: CASSLASTISPLHF. CDR3 sequence (DNA): TGTGCCAGCAGTTTAGCCAGTACAATTTCACCCCTCCACTTT.

The J gene is TRBJ1-6, the V gene TRBV5-4; D gene ambiguous. The CDR3 consists of 13 residues. V shed 4 bases and J shed 5 bases, with 7 bases lying between them. Germline V gene sequence: CDR1 SGHNT, CDR2 YYREEE (reference sequence). CDR3 protein: CASSKTDNSPLHF. In DNA, the CDR3 is TGTGCCAGCAGCAAAACGGATAATTCACCCCTCCACTTT.

The DNA of the CDR3 is TGTGCCAGCAGTGACGGGGGCACCGGTTTTACCGGGGAGCTGTTTTTT. Protein: CASSDGGTGFTGELFF. The genes are TRBV2 and TRBJ2-2; TRBD1 or TRBD2 may be the D gene (6 bases each). Germline values: CDR1 SNHLY, CDR2 FYNNEI. The V end lost 3 bases, the J end lost 5 bases, and 16 bases lay between the germline ends. The CDR3 runs 16 residues.

The V and J genes are TRBV15 and TRBJ2-3; D is undetermined. V lost 5 bases to trimming and J lost 4 bases, with 10 bases between them. The germline V gene encodes CDR1 LNHNV and CDR2 YYDKDF (reference sequence). This CDR3 region has 13 residues. CDR3 in DNA: TGTGCCACCAGCCCTCCGGCGGCAGATACGCAGTATTTT. Amino acids: CATSPPAADTQYF.

The genes are TRBV5-1 and TRBJ2-7; TRBD2 aligns across 9 bases. This CDR3 has 16 residues. V lost 1 base and J lost 2; bases outside the gene matches: 7. Per germline, CDR1 SGHRS and CDR2 YFSETQ. The DNA for the CDR3 is TGCGCCAGCAGCTTGAGGGTAGCGGGGGAGACCTACGAGCAGTACTTC. The encoded protein is CASSLRVAGETYEQYF. The entire variable domain, with the rest obtained from reference TRBV5-1 and TRBJ2-7, is as follows: KAGVTQTPRYLIKTRGQQVTLSCSPISGHRSVSWYQQTPGQGLQFLFEYFSETQRNKGNFPGRFSGRQFSNSRSEMNVSTLELGDSALYLCASSLRVAGETYEQYFGPGTRLTVT.

The gene calls are TRBV7-9 and TRBJ2-7; D gene unclear. Between the trimmed V and J ends, which lost 5 bases and 2 bases, there was a span of 16 bases. Germline CDR1 reads SEHNR; CDR2 reads FQNEAQ (reference sequence). CDR3 length: 15 amino acids. The CDR3 region is CASSPPPPAPYEQYF. The CDR3 region has the DNA TGTGCCAGCAGCCCCCCCCCTCCGGCCCCCTACGAGCAGTACTTC.

The V call is TRBV30, the J call TRBJ1-4; 12 nucleotides align to TRBD1. The germline V gene encodes CDR1 GTSNPN and CDR2 SVGIG (reference sequence). V shed 3 bases, J shed 8 bases, and the junction held 4 bases outside the gene matches. There are 14 residues in the CDR3. The CDR3 spells CAWRWDRGHEKLFF. The CDR3 region has the DNA TGTGCCTGGAGGTGGGACAGGGGGCACGAAAAACTGTTTTTT.

J is TRBJ1-5 and V is TRBV20-1; a possible D gene is TRBD1 (6 bases). V dropped 1 base and J dropped 5 bases, with 12 bases sitting between them. CDR1 is DFQATT and CDR2 is SNEGSKA in the germline V gene (reference sequence). The CDR3 runs to 14 residues. The CDR3: CSARGSRGDQPQHF. As DNA, the CDR3 is TGCAGTGCTAGAGGGTCCAGGGGCGATCAGCCCCAGCATTTT.

This chain uses TRBV5-1 with TRBJ2-3, with D possibly matching TRBD1 (5 bases). The germline V and J ends were trimmed by 4 bases and 4 bases, with 7 bases remaining between them. CDR3 length: 12 amino acids. CDR1 and CDR2 from the germline V gene are SGHRS and YFSETQ. As DNA, the CDR3 is TGCGCCAGCAGCCCAGGGCCAGATACGCAGTATTTT. Its translation: CASSPGPDTQYF.

The rearrangement joins TRBV13 to TRBJ1-6, with D maybe TRBD1 (5 bases). The V and J ends lost 5 bases and 5 bases respectively, with 16 bases between them. The CDR3 totals 16 residues. In germline, CDR1 is PRHDT, CDR2 FYEKMQ (reference sequence). CDR3 residues: CASSHNPGFNNSPLHF. The CDR3 bases are TGTGCCAGCAGCCATAACCCAGGGTTTAATAATTCACCCCTCCACTTT.

V usage is TRBV9 and J usage is TRBJ2-1; D is tentatively TRBD1 or TRBD2 (5 bases each). Germline assignment: CDR1 SGDLS and CDR2 YYNGEE. V was pared by 0 bases and J by 12 bases, with 10 bases between. The CDR3 spans 12 residues. The CDR3 spells CASSVEGTGQFF. CDR3 DNA sequence: TGTGCCAGCAGCGTAGAAGGGACGGGGCAGTTCTTC.

The gene calls are TRBV20-1 and TRBJ2-7; a weak D match, TRBD2 (6 bases). V lost 6 bases and J 2 bases, leaving 14 bases between the germline ends. The CDR3 length is 13 residues. Germline V gene lookup returns CDR1 DFQATT and CDR2 SNEGSKA (reference sequence). CDR3 sequence reads: CSAPGEATYEQYF. The CDR3 DNA reads as TGCAGTGCCCCGGGGGAGGCTACCTACGAGCAGTACTTC.

The chain carries TRBV6-5 and TRBJ1-1; 10 bases line up with TRBD1. The ends lost 4 bases at V and 0 bases at J; junction bases unmatched: 5. Per the germline V gene, CDR1 is MNHEY and CDR2 is SVGAGI. This CDR3 region has 16 residues. The DNA for the CDR3 is TGTGCCAGCAGTTTCGGGACAGGGGTCATGAACACTGAAGCTTTCTTT. It encodes CASSFGTGVMNTEAFF.

The chain joins TRBV5-1 to TRBJ2-2; D gene ambiguous. The CDR3 has 15 amino acids. V was trimmed by 6 bases and J by 0 bases, leaving 12 bases between them. Germline CDR1 reads SGHRS; CDR2 reads YFSETQ. CDR3 DNA sequence: TGCGCCAGCACCCTGGACGCCGCGAACACCGGGGAGCTGTTTTTT. It translates to CASTLDAANTGELFF.

A single count supports this clonotype. The V and J genes are TRBV28 and TRBJ1-1; D is unclear. V was cut by 6 bases and J by 7 bases, with 18 bases left in between. The CDR3 runs 14 residues. Germline V gives CDR1 MDHEN, CDR2 SYDVKM. CDR3 region: CASSSTDDADEAFF. For the CDR3, the DNA is TGTGCCAGCAGCTCAACAGACGACGCAGATGAAGCTTTCTTT.

The J gene is TRBJ2-3, the V gene TRBV23-1; the D is unclear. TRBV23-1 is an open reading frame whose function is uncertain. CDR3 size: 9 residues. V lost 9 bases and J 14 bases, leaving 12 bases between the germline ends. CDR3 sequence: CARGESGYF. CDR3 nucleotide sequence: TGCGCCAGGGGCGAATCAGGGTATTTT.

The rearrangement uses TRBV16 and TRBJ1-2; D may be TRBD1 (6 bases). The CDR3 sequence is 15 residues long. From germline, CDR1 is KGHSY and CDR2 FQNENV. V was pared by 6 bases and J by 4 bases, with 18 bases between. The DNA of the CDR3 is TGTGCCAGCAGGATCACAGGGATGGGCTTCTATGGCTACACCTTC. This encodes CASRITGMGFYGYTF.

V gene TRBV12-3 or TRBV12-4 combines with J gene TRBJ2-5; D is undetermined. This CDR3 region has 14 residues. V lost 3 bases and J lost 2, with 10 bases in between. This CDR3 is CASSLALLQETQYF. The CDR3 DNA reads as TGTGCCAGCAGTTTGGCTCTCCTTCAAGAGACCCAGTACTTC.

This chain joins TRBV9 and TRBJ2-1; D ambiguous. Trimming shortened V by 0 bases and J by 8 bases, and 3 bases separated the two germline ends. The germline V gene has CDR1 SGDLS and CDR2 YYNGEE. CDR3 length: 11 residues. The CDR3 protein is CASSVADEQFF. The CDR3 DNA reads TGTGCCAGCAGCGTAGCTGATGAGCAGTTCTTC. Filled out from reference TRBV9 and TRBJ2-1, the complete variable domain reads DSGVTQTPKHLITATGQRVTLRCSPRSGDLSVYWYQQSLDQGLQFLIQYYNGEERAKGNILERFSAQQFPDLHSELNLSSLELGDSALYFCASSVADEQFFGPGTRLTVL.

This clonotype was observed a handful of times. The chain combines TRBV11-2 with TRBJ2-7, with no clear D. This CDR3 region has 11 residues. V dropped 5 bases and J dropped 0 bases, with 2 bases sitting between them. Per germline, CDR1 SGHAT and CDR2 FQNNGV. The CDR3, as DNA: TGTGCCAGCAGCAACTCCTACGAGCAGTACTTC. Translation: CASSNSYEQYF. The whole variable domain, remainder taken from reference TRBV11-2 and TRBJ2-7, is EAGVAQSPRYKIIEKRQSVAFWCNPISGHATLYWYQQILGQGPKLLIQFQNNGVVDDSQLPKDRFSAERLKGVDSTLKIQPAKLEDSAVYLCASSNSYEQYFGPGTRLTVT.

The V and J genes are TRBV12-3 or TRBV12-4 and TRBJ1-2; no clear D gene. The CDR3 spans 15 residues. Trimming took off 3 bases at V and 1 base at J, with 12 bases between the two ends. As DNA, the CDR3 is TGTGCCAGCAGTTTGTTCCGAACAGATAACTATGGCTACACCTTC. It specifies CASSLFRTDNYGYTF.

The genes are TRBV20-1 and TRBJ2-5; no firm D call. This CDR3 is built from 13 residues. The ends were cut back, 3 bases at V and 2 bases at J, with 10 bases in the middle. The germline V gene has CDR1 DFQATT and CDR2 SNEGSKA (reference sequence). The CDR3 loop is CSASGHRQETQYF. CDR3 nucleotide sequence: TGCAGTGCTAGCGGTCATCGACAAGAGACCCAGTACTTC.

This chain connects TRBV12-3 or TRBV12-4 to TRBJ2-7; D could derive from TRBD1 or TRBD2 (5 bases each). The CDR3 loop spans 13 amino acids. Trimming took off 5 bases at V and 4 bases at J, with 12 bases between the two ends. CDR3 sequence: CASSPREGYEQYF. In DNA, the CDR3 is TGTGCCAGCAGTCCTAGAGAGGGGTACGAGCAGTACTTC.

This chain uses TRBV20-1 with TRBJ2-1, with 12 bases aligning to TRBD2. CDR3 length: 14 residues. J lost 5 bases, V lost 6 bases, and 5 bases had no gene match. Germline V lookup: CDR1 DFQATT, CDR2 SNEGSKA (reference sequence). CDR3 loop: CSALAGGLHNEQFF. The CDR3 region has the DNA TGCAGTGCCCTAGCGGGGGGGCTGCACAATGAGCAGTTCTTC.

The chain carries TRBV30 and TRBJ2-1; 12 bases are shared with TRBD2. V lost 2 bases to trimming and J lost 6 bases; unmatched junction nucleotides: 8. Germline V gene lookup returns CDR1 GTSNPN and CDR2 SVGIG (reference sequence). The CDR3 is 16 amino acids. The CDR3 spells CAWSSLAGGRGNEQFF. DNA for the CDR3: TGTGCCTGGAGTTCTCTAGCGGGGGGGCGGGGCAATGAGCAGTTCTTC.

The chain carries TRBV5-1 and TRBJ2-5, with D tentatively TRBD1 (5 bases). Trimming shortened V by 0 bases and J by 2 bases, and 11 bases separated the two germline ends. The V gene's germline CDR1 is SGHRS and CDR2 YFSETQ. CDR3 size: 15 residues. CDR3 loop: CASSLEGRRQETQYF. The CDR3 nucleotides read TGCGCCAGCAGCTTGGAGGGGCGGAGACAAGAGACCCAGTACTTC.